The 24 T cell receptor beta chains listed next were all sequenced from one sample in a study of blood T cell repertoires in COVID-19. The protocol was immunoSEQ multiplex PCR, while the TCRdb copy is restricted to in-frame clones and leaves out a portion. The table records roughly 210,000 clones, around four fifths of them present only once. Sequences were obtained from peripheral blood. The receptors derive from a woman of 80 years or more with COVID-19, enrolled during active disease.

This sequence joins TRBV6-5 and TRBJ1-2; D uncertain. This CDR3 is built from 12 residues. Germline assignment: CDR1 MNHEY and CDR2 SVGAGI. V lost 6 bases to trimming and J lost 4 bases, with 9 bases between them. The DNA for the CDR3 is TGTGCCAGCAGACGAGGAGGCTATGGCTACACCTTC. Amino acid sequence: CASRRGGYGYTF.

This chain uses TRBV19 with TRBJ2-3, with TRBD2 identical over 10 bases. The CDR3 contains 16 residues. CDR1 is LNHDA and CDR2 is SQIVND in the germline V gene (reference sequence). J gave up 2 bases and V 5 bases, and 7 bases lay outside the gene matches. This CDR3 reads CASSVQRGGATDTQYF. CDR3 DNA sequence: TGTGCCAGTAGTGTCCAGCGGGGGGGCGCCACAGATACGCAGTATTTT.

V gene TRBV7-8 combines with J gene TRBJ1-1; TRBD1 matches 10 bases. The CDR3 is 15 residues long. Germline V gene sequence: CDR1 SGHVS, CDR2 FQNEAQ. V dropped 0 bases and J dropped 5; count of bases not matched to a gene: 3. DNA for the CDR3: TGTGCCAGCAGCTTAGCGACAGGGGGCGTTACTGAAGCTTTCTTT. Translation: CASSLATGGVTEAFF.

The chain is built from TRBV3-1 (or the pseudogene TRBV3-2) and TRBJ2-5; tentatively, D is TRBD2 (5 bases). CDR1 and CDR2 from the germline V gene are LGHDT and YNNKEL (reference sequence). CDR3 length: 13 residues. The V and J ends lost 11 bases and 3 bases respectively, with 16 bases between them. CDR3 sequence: CAGEGLAEETQYF. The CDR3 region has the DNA TGTGCCGGAGAAGGGCTAGCAGAAGAGACCCAGTACTTC.

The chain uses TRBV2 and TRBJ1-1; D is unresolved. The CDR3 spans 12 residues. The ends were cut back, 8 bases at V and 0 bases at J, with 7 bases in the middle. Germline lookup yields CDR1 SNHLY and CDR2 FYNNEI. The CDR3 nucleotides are TGTGCCAGCTGCGGTATGAACACTGAAGCTTTCTTT. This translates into CASCGMNTEAFF.

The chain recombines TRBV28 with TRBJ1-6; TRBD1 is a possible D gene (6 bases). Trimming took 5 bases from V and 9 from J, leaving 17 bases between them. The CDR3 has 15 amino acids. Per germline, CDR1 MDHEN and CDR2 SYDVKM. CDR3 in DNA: TGTGCCAGCAGTGAGGACAGAACAGATACTTCACCCCTCCACTTT. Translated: CASSEDRTDTSPLHF.

The chain's CDR3 is CASSPGIPSYEQYF. The DNA for the CDR3 is TGTGCCAGCAGTCCAGGGATACCTAGTTACGAGCAGTACTTC. The V gene is TRBV6-5, the J gene TRBJ2-7; D may be TRBD1 (5 bases). The CDR3 covers 14 residues. Germline V lookup: CDR1 MNHEY, CDR2 SVGAGI. The ends were cut back, 5 bases at V and 4 bases at J, with 15 bases in the middle.

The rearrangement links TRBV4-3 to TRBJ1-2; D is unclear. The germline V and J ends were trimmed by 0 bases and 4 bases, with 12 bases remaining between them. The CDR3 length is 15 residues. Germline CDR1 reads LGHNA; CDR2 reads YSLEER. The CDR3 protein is CASSQEITSFYGYTF. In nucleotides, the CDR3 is TGCGCCAGCAGCCAAGAAATTACTAGCTTCTATGGCTACACCTTC.

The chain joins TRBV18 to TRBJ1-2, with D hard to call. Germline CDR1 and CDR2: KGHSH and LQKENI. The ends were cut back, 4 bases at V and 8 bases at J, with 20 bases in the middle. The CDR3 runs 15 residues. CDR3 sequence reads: CASSHRGIPGEGYTF. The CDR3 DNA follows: TGTGCCAGCTCACATCGCGGGATCCCGGGCGAGGGCTACACCTTC.

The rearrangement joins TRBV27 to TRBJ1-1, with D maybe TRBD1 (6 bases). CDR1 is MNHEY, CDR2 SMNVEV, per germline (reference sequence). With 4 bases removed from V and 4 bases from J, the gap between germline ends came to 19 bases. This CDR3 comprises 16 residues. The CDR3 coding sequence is TGTGCCAGCAGTTCGATGGGCCAGGGGCAAGGCACTGAAGCTTTCTTT. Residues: CASSSMGQGQGTEAFF.

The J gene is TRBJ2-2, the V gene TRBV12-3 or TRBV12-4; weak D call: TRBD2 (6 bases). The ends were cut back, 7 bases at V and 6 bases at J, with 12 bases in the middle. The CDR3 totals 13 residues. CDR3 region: CASTMGGAGELFF. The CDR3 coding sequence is TGTGCCAGCACTATGGGGGGAGCCGGGGAGCTGTTTTTT.

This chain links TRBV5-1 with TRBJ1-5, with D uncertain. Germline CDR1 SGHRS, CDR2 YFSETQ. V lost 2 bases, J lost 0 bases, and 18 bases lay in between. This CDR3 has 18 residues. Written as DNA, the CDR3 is TGCGCCAGCAGCTTCTCCTGGAAACAGCGGAATAGCAATCAGCCCCAGCATTTT. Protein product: CASSFSWKQRNSNQPQHF.

The CDR3 loop is CASSFPGSGAGELFF. CDR3 sequence (DNA): TGCGCCAGCAGCTTTCCAGGGTCTGGCGCCGGGGAGCTGTTTTTT. This chain connects TRBV5-1 to TRBJ2-2; a weak D match, TRBD1 (5 bases). CDR1 is SGHRS, CDR2 YFSETQ, per germline. V was cut by 2 bases and J by 6 bases, with 14 bases left in between. CDR3 length: 15 residues.

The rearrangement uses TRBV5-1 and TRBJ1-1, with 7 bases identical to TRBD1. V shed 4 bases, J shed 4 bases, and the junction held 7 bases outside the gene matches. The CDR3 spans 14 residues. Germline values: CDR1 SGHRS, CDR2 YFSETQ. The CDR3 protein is CASSIPQGSTEAFF. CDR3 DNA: TGCGCCAGCAGCATACCACAGGGGAGCACTGAAGCTTTCTTT.

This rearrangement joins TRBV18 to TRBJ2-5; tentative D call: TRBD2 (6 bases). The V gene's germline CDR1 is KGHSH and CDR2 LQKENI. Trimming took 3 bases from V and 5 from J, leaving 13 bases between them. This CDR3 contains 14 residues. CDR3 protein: CASSPTTSGETQYF. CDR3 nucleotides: TGTGCCAGCTCACCTACGACTAGTGGCGAGACCCAGTACTTC.

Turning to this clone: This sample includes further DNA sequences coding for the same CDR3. The CDR3 here is CASSLALAGGQETQYF. DNA for the CDR3: TGCGCCAGCAGCTTGGCCCTAGCGGGGGGACAAGAGACCCAGTACTTC. The chain uses TRBV5-1 and TRBJ2-5; 11 positions agree with TRBD2. CDR1 is SGHRS, CDR2 YFSETQ, per germline. After removal of 0 bases from V and 2 bases from J, the junction contained 3 bases not matched to a gene. CDR3 length equals 16 residues.

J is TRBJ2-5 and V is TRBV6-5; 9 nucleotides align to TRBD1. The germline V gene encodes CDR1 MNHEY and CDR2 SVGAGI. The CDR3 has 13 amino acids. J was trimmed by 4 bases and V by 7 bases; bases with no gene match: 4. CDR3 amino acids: CASMRDRAETQYF. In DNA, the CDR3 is TGTGCCAGCATGCGGGACAGGGCAGAGACCCAGTACTTC.

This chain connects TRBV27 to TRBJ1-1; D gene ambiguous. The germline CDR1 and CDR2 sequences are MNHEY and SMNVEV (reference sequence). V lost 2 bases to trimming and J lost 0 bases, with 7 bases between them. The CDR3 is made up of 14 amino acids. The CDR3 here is CASSLQRMNTEAFF. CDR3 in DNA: TGTGCCAGCAGTTTACAGCGTATGAACACTGAAGCTTTCTTT.

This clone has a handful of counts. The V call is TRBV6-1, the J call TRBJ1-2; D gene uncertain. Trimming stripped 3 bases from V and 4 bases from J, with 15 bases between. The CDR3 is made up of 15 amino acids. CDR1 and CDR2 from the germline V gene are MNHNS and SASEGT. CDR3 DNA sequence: TGTGCCAGCAGTGAGGGCTCCCTCCCCCTCTATGGCTACACCTTC. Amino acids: CASSEGSLPLYGYTF.

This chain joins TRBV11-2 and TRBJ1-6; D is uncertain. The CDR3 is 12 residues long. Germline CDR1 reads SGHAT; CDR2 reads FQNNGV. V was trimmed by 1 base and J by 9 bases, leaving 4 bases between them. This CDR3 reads CASSLVSSPLHF. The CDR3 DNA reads TGTGCCAGCAGCTTAGTCAGTTCACCCCTCCACTTT.

As DNA, the CDR3 is TGCGCCAGCAGCCAAGATCTCGGTATTAACCAGCCCCAGCATTTT. Translation: CASSQDLGINQPQHF. The chain combines TRBV4-1 with TRBJ1-5; the D is unclear. Trimming shortened V by 0 bases and J by 7 bases, and 13 bases separated the two germline ends. The CDR3 is 15 residues long. Germline CDR1 is MGHRA and CDR2 is YSYEKL.

The CDR3 DNA follows: TGTGCCAGCAGTTACAGAGCAACTAATGAAAAACTGTTTTTT. Translating gives CASSYRATNEKLFF. The gene calls are TRBV6-2 or TRBV6-3 and TRBJ1-4; D is unclear. V was pared by 2 bases and J by 0 bases, with 4 bases between. The CDR3 runs to 14 residues. CDR1 MNHEY and CDR2 SVGEGT come from the germline V gene.

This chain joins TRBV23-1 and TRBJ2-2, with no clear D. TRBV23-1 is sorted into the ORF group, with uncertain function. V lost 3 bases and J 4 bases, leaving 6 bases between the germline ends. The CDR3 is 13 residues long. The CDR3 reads CASSHEPTGELFF. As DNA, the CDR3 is TGCGCCAGCAGTCACGAGCCCACCGGGGAGCTGTTTTTT.

The CDR3 reads CASSPVQGDTEAFF. As DNA, the CDR3 is TGTGCCAGCAGCCCCGTCCAGGGGGACACTGAAGCTTTCTTT. The chain carries TRBV5-5 and TRBJ1-1; 7 bases fit TRBD1. V trimming: 4 bases; J trimming: 3 bases; junction bases outside the gene matches: 6. This CDR3 contains 14 residues. Germline CDR1 and CDR2: SGHKS and YYEKEE (reference sequence).